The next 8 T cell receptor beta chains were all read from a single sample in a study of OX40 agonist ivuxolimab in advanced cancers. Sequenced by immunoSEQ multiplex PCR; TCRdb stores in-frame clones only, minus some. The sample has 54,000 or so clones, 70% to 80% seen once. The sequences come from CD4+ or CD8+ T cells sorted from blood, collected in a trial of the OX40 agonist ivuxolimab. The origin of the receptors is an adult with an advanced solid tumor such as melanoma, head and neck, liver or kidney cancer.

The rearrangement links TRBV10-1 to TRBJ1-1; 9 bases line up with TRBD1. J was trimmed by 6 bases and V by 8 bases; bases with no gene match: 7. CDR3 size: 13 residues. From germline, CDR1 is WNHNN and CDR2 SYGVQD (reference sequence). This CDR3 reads CASRRDRASEAFF. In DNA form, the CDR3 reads TGCGCCAGCCGCCGGGACAGGGCGTCTGAAGCTTTCTTT.

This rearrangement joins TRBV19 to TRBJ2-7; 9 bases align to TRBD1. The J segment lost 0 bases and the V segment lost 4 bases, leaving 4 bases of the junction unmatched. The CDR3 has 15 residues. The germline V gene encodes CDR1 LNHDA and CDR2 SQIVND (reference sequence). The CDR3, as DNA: TGTGCCAGTAGTAGGGGGGACAGGGTCTCCTACGAGCAGTACTTC. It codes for CASSRGDRVSYEQYF.

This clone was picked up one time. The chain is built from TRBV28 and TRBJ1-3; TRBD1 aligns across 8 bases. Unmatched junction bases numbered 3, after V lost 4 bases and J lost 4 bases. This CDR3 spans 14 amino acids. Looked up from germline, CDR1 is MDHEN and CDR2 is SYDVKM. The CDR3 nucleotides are TGTGCCAGCAGTTCAGGGGGCGCCGGAAACACCATATATTTT. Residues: CASSSGGAGNTIYF.

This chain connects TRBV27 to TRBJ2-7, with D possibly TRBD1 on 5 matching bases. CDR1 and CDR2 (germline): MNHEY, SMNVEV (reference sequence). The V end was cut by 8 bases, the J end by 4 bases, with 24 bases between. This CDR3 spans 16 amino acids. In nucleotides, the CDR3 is TGTGCCAGCTCAAAAGATCCGTTAGGGGCAGGTTACGAGCAGTACTTC. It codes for CASSKDPLGAGYEQYF.

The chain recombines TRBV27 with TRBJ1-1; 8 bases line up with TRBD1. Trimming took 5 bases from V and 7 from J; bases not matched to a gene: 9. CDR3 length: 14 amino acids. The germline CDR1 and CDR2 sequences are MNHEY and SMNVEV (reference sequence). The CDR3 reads CASSRIQGAVEAFF. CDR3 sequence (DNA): TGTGCCAGCAGTCGGATCCAGGGGGCGGTTGAAGCTTTCTTT.

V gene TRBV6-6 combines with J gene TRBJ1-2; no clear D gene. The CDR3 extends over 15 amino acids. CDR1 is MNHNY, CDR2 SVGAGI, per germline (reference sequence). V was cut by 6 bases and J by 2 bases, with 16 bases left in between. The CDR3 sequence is CASSRTANVNYGYTF. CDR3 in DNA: TGTGCCAGCAGCCGGACCGCTAACGTAAACTATGGCTACACCTTC.

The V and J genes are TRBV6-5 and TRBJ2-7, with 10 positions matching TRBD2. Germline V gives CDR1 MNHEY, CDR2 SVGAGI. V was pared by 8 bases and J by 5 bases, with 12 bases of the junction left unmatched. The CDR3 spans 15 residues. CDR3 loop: CASGIAGGTLHEQYF. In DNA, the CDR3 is TGTGCCAGCGGCATAGCGGGGGGAACTCTCCACGAGCAGTACTTC.

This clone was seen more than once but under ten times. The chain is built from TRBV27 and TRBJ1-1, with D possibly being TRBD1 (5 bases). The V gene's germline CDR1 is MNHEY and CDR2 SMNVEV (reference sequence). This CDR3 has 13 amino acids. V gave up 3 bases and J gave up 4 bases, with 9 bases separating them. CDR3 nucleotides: TGTGCCAGCAGTTTGACAGCGATCACTGAAGCTTTCTTT. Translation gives CASSLTAITEAFF.